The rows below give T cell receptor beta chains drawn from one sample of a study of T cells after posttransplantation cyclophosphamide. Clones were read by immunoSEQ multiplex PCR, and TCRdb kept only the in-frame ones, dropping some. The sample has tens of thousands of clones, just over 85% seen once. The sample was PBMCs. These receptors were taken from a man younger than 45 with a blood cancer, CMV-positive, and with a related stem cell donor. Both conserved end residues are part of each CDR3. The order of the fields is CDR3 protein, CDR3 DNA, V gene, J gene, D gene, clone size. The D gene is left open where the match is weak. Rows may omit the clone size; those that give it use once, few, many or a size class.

CDR3 protein: CASSPGQDYGYTF; CDR3 DNA: TGTGCCAGCAGTCCGGGACAGGACTATGGCTACACCTTC; V gene: TRBV11-2; J gene: TRBJ1-2; D gene: TRBD1; clone size: -
CDR3 protein: CASSLLYEQYF; CDR3 DNA: TGTGCCAGCAGCCTCCTCTACGAGCAGTACTTC; V gene: TRBV11-2; J gene: TRBJ2-7; D gene: -; clone size: -
CDR3 protein: CASSIGGGTGSYEQYF; CDR3 DNA: TGTGCCAGTAGTATAGGGGGCGGGACGGGCTCCTACGAGCAGTACTTC; V gene: TRBV19; J gene: TRBJ2-7; D gene: -; clone size: -
CDR3 protein: CAWSYSTNQPQHF; CDR3 DNA: TGTGCCTGGAGCTACAGCACGAATCAGCCCCAGCATTTT; V gene: TRBV30; J gene: TRBJ1-5; D gene: -; clone size: -
CDR3 protein: CASSSAGGGTDTQYF; CDR3 DNA: TGTGCCAGCAGTTCCGCGGGAGGAGGAACAGATACGCAGTATTTT; V gene: TRBV28; J gene: TRBJ2-3; D gene: TRBD2; clone size: -
CDR3 protein: CASSQPGGTSVETQYF; CDR3 DNA: TGCGCCAGCAGCCAACCCGGAGGGACTAGCGTGGAGACCCAGTACTTC; V gene: TRBV4-1; J gene: TRBJ2-5; D gene: TRBD2; clone size: -
CDR3 protein: CASSYSPGIF; CDR3 DNA: TGTGCCAGCAGTTACTCCCCCGGGATCTTC; V gene: TRBV6-6; J gene: TRBJ1-2; D gene: -; clone size: -
CDR3 protein: CASSVNGKTEAFF; CDR3 DNA: TGTGCCAGCAGCGTAAATGGCAAGACTGAAGCTTTCTTT; V gene: TRBV9; J gene: TRBJ1-1; D gene: -; clone size: few
CDR3 protein: CASSARTGDYEKLFF; CDR3 DNA: TGTGCCAGCAGCGCTCGGACAGGGGATTATGAAAAACTGTTTTTT; V gene: TRBV9; J gene: TRBJ1-4; D gene: TRBD1; clone size: -
CDR3 protein: CASSPRSSGRLGEQYF; CDR3 DNA: TGTGCCAGCAGCCCCCGGTCGAGCGGGAGACTAGGAGAGCAGTACTTC; V gene: TRBV7-6; J gene: TRBJ2-7; D gene: TRBD2; clone size: -
CDR3 protein: CSGGDSLHSYNEQFF; CDR3 DNA: TGCAGCGGTGGGGACAGCCTACATTCCTACAATGAGCAGTTCTTC; V gene: TRBV29-1; J gene: TRBJ2-1; D gene: TRBD1; clone size: -
CDR3 protein: CASSIRLAGTDTQYF; CDR3 DNA: TGTGCCAGCAGTATCAGGCTAGCGGGCACAGATACGCAGTATTTT; V gene: TRBV28; J gene: TRBJ2-3; D gene: TRBD2; clone size: -
CDR3 protein: CASSPGWSGVYNEQFF; CDR3 DNA: TGTGCCAGTAGCCCGGGGTGGAGCGGGGTCTACAATGAGCAGTTCTTC; V gene: TRBV19; J gene: TRBJ2-1; D gene: TRBD2; clone size: once
CDR3 protein: CASSSNRQTGELFF; CDR3 DNA: TGTGCTAGCAGCTCCAACCGACAGACCGGGGAGCTGTTTTTT; V gene: TRBV7-7; J gene: TRBJ2-2; D gene: -; clone size: few
CDR3 protein: CASQRTANTGELFF; CDR3 DNA: TGTGCCAGCCAAAGAACGGCGAACACCGGGGAGCTGTTTTTT; V gene: TRBV14; J gene: TRBJ2-2; D gene: -; clone size: once
CDR3 protein: CASSQESATSGSTYNEQFF; CDR3 DNA: TGCGCCAGCAGCCAAGAGTCAGCGACTAGCGGGAGTACCTACAATGAGCAGTTCTTC; V gene: TRBV4-1; J gene: TRBJ2-1; D gene: TRBD2; clone size: -
CDR3 protein: CASSPRLVSYNEQFF; CDR3 DNA: TGTGCCAGCAGCCCGCGACTAGTCTCCTACAATGAGCAGTTCTTC; V gene: TRBV9; J gene: TRBJ2-1; D gene: -; clone size: -
CDR3 protein: CASSRQAGGLETQYF; CDR3 DNA: TGTGCCAGTAGTAGGCAAGCGGGAGGGTTGGAGACCCAGTACTTC; V gene: TRBV19; J gene: TRBJ2-5; D gene: TRBD2; clone size: once
CDR3 protein: CASSLWTGWGTYEQYF; CDR3 DNA: TGTGCCAGCAGCTTGTGGACAGGGTGGGGAACCTACGAGCAGTACTTC; V gene: TRBV7-2; J gene: TRBJ2-7; D gene: TRBD1; clone size: -
CDR3 protein: CSVVSRLSVRGTDAQYF; CDR3 DNA: TGCAGCGTTGTATCCCGCCTGTCGGTCAGGGGAACAGATGCGCAGTATTTT; V gene: TRBV29-1; J gene: TRBJ2-3; D gene: -; clone size: -
CDR3 protein: CASSPQAYGEQYF; CDR3 DNA: TGCGCCAGCAGCCCTCAAGCTTACGGGGAGCAGTACTTC; V gene: TRBV5-1; J gene: TRBJ2-7; D gene: -; clone size: once
CDR3 protein: CASSQDWPAGGGIESYEQYF; CDR3 DNA: TGCGCCAGCAGCCAAGATTGGCCAGCGGGAGGAGGGATTGAGTCCTACGAGCAGTACTTC; V gene: TRBV4-1; J gene: TRBJ2-7; D gene: TRBD2; clone size: -
CDR3 protein: CASSATRDHEQYF; CDR3 DNA: TGTGCCAGCAGCGCGACTAGGGACCACGAGCAGTACTTC; V gene: TRBV9; J gene: TRBJ2-7; D gene: -; clone size: -
CDR3 protein: CASSLSLGGSGNIQYF; CDR3 DNA: TGTGCCAGCAGTTTAAGTCTTGGCGGGAGTGGAAACATTCAGTACTTC; V gene: TRBV28; J gene: TRBJ2-4; D gene: TRBD2; clone size: -
CDR3 protein: CASSLGAGRAWYTQYF; CDR3 DNA: TGTGCCAGCAGCTTAGGGGCCGGGAGGGCGTGGTATACGCAGTATTTT; V gene: TRBV13; J gene: TRBJ2-3; D gene: TRBD2; clone size: -
CDR3 protein: CASSFRGGGYGYTF; CDR3 DNA: TGTGCCAGCAGCTTCAGAGGGGGTGGCTATGGCTACACCTTC; V gene: TRBV13; J gene: TRBJ1-2; D gene: -; clone size: once
CDR3 protein: CASTLAGAGTDTQYF; CDR3 DNA: TGTGCCAGCACCCTAGCGGGAGCCGGCACAGATACGCAGTATTTT; V gene: TRBV28; J gene: TRBJ2-3; D gene: TRBD2; clone size: -
CDR3 protein: CAWSEGGDTQYF; CDR3 DNA: TGTGCCTGGAGTGAAGGGGGAGATACGCAGTATTTT; V gene: TRBV30; J gene: TRBJ2-3; D gene: -; clone size: -
CDR3 protein: CASRGQMNTEAFF; CDR3 DNA: TGTGCCAGCAGGGGACAGATGAACACTGAAGCTTTCTTT; V gene: TRBV2; J gene: TRBJ1-1; D gene: TRBD1; clone size: -
CDR3 protein: CASSGASGFSEQYF; CDR3 DNA: TGTGCCAGTAGTGGGGCTAGCGGATTCTCCGAGCAGTACTTC; V gene: TRBV19; J gene: TRBJ2-7; D gene: TRBD2; clone size: -
CDR3 protein: CASSFEGYGYTF; CDR3 DNA: TGTGCCAGCAGTTTTGAGGGCTATGGCTACACCTTC; V gene: TRBV28; J gene: TRBJ1-2; D gene: -; clone size: -
CDR3 protein: CASSHPRGVGYEQYF; CDR3 DNA: TGCGCCAGCAGCCACCCAAGGGGCGTAGGCTACGAGCAGTACTTC; V gene: TRBV5-1; J gene: TRBJ2-7; D gene: -; clone size: -
CDR3 protein: CASSLTGGEKTQYF; CDR3 DNA: TGTGCCAGCAGCCTTACGGGGGGGGAGAAGACCCAGTACTTC; V gene: TRBV5-4; J gene: TRBJ2-5; D gene: TRBD2; clone size: -
CDR3 protein: CASSELLKNIQYF; CDR3 DNA: TGTGCCAGCAGTGAACTTCTCAAAAACATTCAGTACTTC; V gene: TRBV6-1; J gene: TRBJ2-4; D gene: -; clone size: -
CDR3 protein: CASSPPGLNEKLFF; CDR3 DNA: TGCGCCAGCAGCCCTCCAGGGCTTAATGAAAAACTGTTTTTT; V gene: TRBV4-1; J gene: TRBJ1-4; D gene: -; clone size: -
CDR3 protein: CASSPYGGTEAFF; CDR3 DNA: TGTGCCAGCAGCCCCTACGGCGGGACTGAAGCTTTCTTT; V gene: TRBV5-6; J gene: TRBJ1-1; D gene: -; clone size: once
CDR3 protein: CASSVGGGYVNEQFF; CDR3 DNA: TGTGCCAGCAGCGTAGGGGGGGGGTACGTCAATGAGCAGTTCTTC; V gene: TRBV9; J gene: TRBJ2-1; D gene: TRBD2; clone size: -
CDR3 protein: CASSVGGQGNYEQYF; CDR3 DNA: TGTGCCAGCAGCGTAGGGGGACAGGGAAACTACGAGCAGTACTTC; V gene: TRBV9; J gene: TRBJ2-7; D gene: TRBD1; clone size: -
CDR3 protein: CASSKDRGGGNTIYF; CDR3 DNA: TGTGCCAGCAGCAAAGACAGGGGAGGGGGAAACACCATATATTTT; V gene: TRBV7-8; J gene: TRBJ1-3; D gene: TRBD1; clone size: -
CDR3 protein: CASSLGLALQETQYF; CDR3 DNA: TGCGCCAGCAGCTTGGGGTTAGCTTTACAAGAGACCCAGTACTTC; V gene: TRBV5-1; J gene: TRBJ2-5; D gene: -; clone size: once
CDR3 protein: CASSLEAVAGVPSSYEQYF; CDR3 DNA: TGTGCCAGCAGTTTAGAGGCGGTAGCGGGAGTCCCGAGCTCCTACGAGCAGTACTTC; V gene: TRBV28; J gene: TRBJ2-7; D gene: TRBD2; clone size: -
CDR3 protein: CATSRALAGTYEQYF; CDR3 DNA: TGTGCCACCAGCAGAGCCCTAGCGGGGACCTACGAGCAGTACTTC; V gene: TRBV15; J gene: TRBJ2-7; D gene: TRBD2; clone size: -
CDR3 protein: CASSPSGGVAQTEAFF; CDR3 DNA: TGTGCCAGCAGCCCTTCAGGGGGCGTAGCTCAAACTGAAGCTTTCTTT; V gene: TRBV25-1; J gene: TRBJ1-1; D gene: TRBD1; clone size: -
CDR3 protein: CASSLHRGGNTIYF; CDR3 DNA: TGTGCCAGCAGCTTACACAGGGGCGGAAACACCATATATTTT; V gene: TRBV7-2; J gene: TRBJ1-3; D gene: TRBD1; clone size: -
CDR3 protein: CASSPRGLDDQPQHF; CDR3 DNA: TGTGCCAGCAGCCCAAGGGGGTTAGACGATCAGCCCCAGCATTTT; V gene: TRBV7-8; J gene: TRBJ1-5; D gene: -; clone size: -
CDR3 protein: CASSPGELVAEAFF; CDR3 DNA: TGTGCCAGCAGTCCTGGGGAGTTAGTTGCTGAAGCTTTCTTT; V gene: TRBV7-9; J gene: TRBJ1-1; D gene: -; clone size: few